This section outlines one TCR beta chain sequence together with its context. Its antigen is unidentified. This specimen belongs to a study of graft-versus-host responses after intestinal transplantation. For the study at large: Isolated intestinal, liver-intestinal, or multivisceral transplants were what recipients had. After anti-thymocyte globulin induction, recipients took tacrolimus and steroids for three to four years. Study-wide results and limits: GvH clones turned up in recipient marrow; some had shown up first in ileum or blood. GvH clone levels peaked in circulation, and this peak was associated with early post-transplant HvG declines.

Method: immunoSEQ multiplex PCR; TCRdb's copy keeps in-frame clones and lacks some. This sample has about 110,000 clones; about 92% occur once, and the top ten carry roughly 0.24%. Sequenced material: unstimulated CD4+ T cells sorted from spleen or lymph node cells, taken before transplant. The receptor was isolated from a human donor who was the organ donor for an intestinal transplant.

In DNA form, the CDR3 reads TGTGCCAGCTCATCCAATTTCGCGACGCCTACCCCCTACGAGCAGTACTTC. Its translation: CASSSNFATPTPYEQYF. The rearrangement joins TRBV18 to TRBJ2-7; D not resolved. With 5 bases removed from V and 2 bases from J, the gap between germline ends came to 22 bases. The CDR3 runs 17 residues. Germline V lookup: CDR1 KGHSH, CDR2 LQKENI.